In this sample, the clone carrying this T cell receptor (beta chain) turned up many times. The sample originates from a study of control samples from healthy donors and cancer patients. Per the germline V gene, CDR1 is MGHRA and CDR2 is YSYEKL. The CDR3 totals 14 residues. Unmatched junction bases numbered 5, after V lost 0 bases and J lost 7 bases. Only in-frame clones appear in the TCRdb table, and some are missing; sequencing was by immunoSEQ multiplex PCR. The repertoire consists of over 90,000 clones, with around 89% occurring once and the leading ten covering 15% to 20%. The origin of this receptor is a man between 60 and 70 years old with lung cancer. Sequenced material: PBMCs. This chain links TRBV4-1 with TRBJ1-2; TRBD1 aligns across 7 bases. The CDR3 spells CASSQEGGVLGYTF. The CDR3, as DNA: TGCGCCAGCAGCCAAGAAGGGGGCGTCCTTGGCTACACCTTC.